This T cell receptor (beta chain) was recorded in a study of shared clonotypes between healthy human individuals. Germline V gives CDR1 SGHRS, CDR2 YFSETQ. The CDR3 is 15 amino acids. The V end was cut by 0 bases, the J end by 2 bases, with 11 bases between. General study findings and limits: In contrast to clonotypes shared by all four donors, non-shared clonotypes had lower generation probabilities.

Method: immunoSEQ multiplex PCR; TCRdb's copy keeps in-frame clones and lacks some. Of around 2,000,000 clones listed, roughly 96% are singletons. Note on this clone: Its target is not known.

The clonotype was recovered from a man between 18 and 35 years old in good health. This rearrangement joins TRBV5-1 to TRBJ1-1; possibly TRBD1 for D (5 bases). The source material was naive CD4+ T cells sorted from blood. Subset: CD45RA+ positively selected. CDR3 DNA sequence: TGCGCCAGCAGCTTGGGGTCCGGGGCAAACACTGAAGCTTTCTTT. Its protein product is CASSLGSGANTEAFF.